This T cell receptor beta chain appears in the sequencing data of a study of cytomegalovirus exposure and HLA in healthy donors. V trimming: 5 bases; J trimming: 1 base; junction bases outside the gene matches: 5. The CDR3 length is 15 residues. Germline V gene sequence: CDR1 MDHEN, CDR2 SYDVKM. The PCR contained 60 Vbeta and 13 Jbeta primers. Data came from immunoSEQ multiplex PCR; TCRdb stores just in-frame clones and leaves some out. The repertoire includes around 110,000 clones, 9% to 10% of them detected once, and over 2.5% sits in the top ten. Sequenced material: PBMCs. The source of this sequence is a man younger than 45 in good health and CMV-seronegative. The J gene is TRBJ1-2, the V gene TRBV28; 9 nucleotides match TRBD1. The CDR3 DNA reads TGTGCCAGCAGTCAAACAGGGGGCGTTAACTATGGCTACACCTTC. This encodes CASSQTGGVNYGYTF.